These 18 T cell receptor beta chains originate from one sample sequenced in a study of OX40 agonist ivuxolimab in advanced cancers. Measured with immunoSEQ multiplex PCR; TCRdb has only the in-frame clones, and not every one. This table has 70,000 or so clones, about nine tenths appearing once. The material was CD4+ or CD8+ T cells sorted from blood, obtained in a trial of the OX40 agonist ivuxolimab. The source of these receptors is an adult with an advanced solid tumor such as melanoma, head and neck, liver or kidney cancer.

The chain combines TRBV9 with TRBJ2-7; tentative D call: TRBD2 (6 bases). The CDR3 consists of 13 residues. V gave up 4 bases and J gave up 3 bases, with 11 bases separating them. CDR1 is SGDLS, CDR2 YYNGEE, per germline. The CDR3 bases are TGTGCCAGCAGCCCCAACGGGGGCTACGAGCAGTACTTC. Amino acid sequence: CASSPNGGYEQYF.

The V call is TRBV2, the J call TRBJ2-1; D might be TRBD1 or TRBD2, each matching 5 bases. The germline V and J ends were trimmed by 4 bases and 3 bases, with 7 bases remaining between them. This CDR3 is built from 13 residues. Per the germline V gene, CDR1 is SNHLY and CDR2 is FYNNEI. CDR3 sequence reads: CASSGDGYNEQFF. DNA of the CDR3: TGTGCCAGCAGTGGGGACGGCTACAATGAGCAGTTCTTC.

The J gene is TRBJ2-4, the V gene TRBV4-2; D unclear. This CDR3 region has 15 residues. Trimming took 1 base from V and 7 from J, leaving 14 bases between them. The germline V gene encodes CDR1 LGHNA and CDR2 YNFKEQ. CDR3 sequence: CASSQGIELPNIQYF. The CDR3 bases are TGTGCCAGCAGCCAAGGTATCGAGCTGCCCAACATTCAGTACTTC.

This clone has more than one count but fewer than ten. This chain joins TRBV19 and TRBJ1-1; D is perhaps TRBD1 (5 bases). The length of the CDR3 is 14 residues. Per germline, CDR1 LNHDA and CDR2 SQIVND (reference sequence). V was trimmed by 7 bases and J by 7 bases, leaving 19 bases between them. This CDR3 reads CASTPTGVQSEAFF. In DNA form, the CDR3 reads TGTGCCAGTACCCCGACGGGGGTCCAAAGTGAAGCTTTCTTT.

The chain combines TRBV11-2 with TRBJ2-5, with TRBD2 matching over 12 bases. V gave up 1 base and J gave up 4 bases; unmatched junction bases: 4. Germline V CDR1 and CDR2: SGHAT, FQNNGV. This CDR3 has 16 residues. The CDR3 sequence is CASSLGLAGVRETQYF. The DNA for the CDR3 is TGTGCCAGCAGCTTAGGACTAGCGGGAGTTAGAGAGACCCAGTACTTC.

The chain combines TRBV4-1 with TRBJ1-4, with D possibly being TRBD1 (5 bases). The CDR3 has 14 residues. Germline V gene data show CDR1 as MGHRA and CDR2 as YSYEKL. The V end was cut by 2 bases, the J end by 8 bases, with 12 bases between. The CDR3, as DNA: TGCGCCAGCAGCCAATTGGGACTGAAGGAAAAACTGTTTTTT. Translating it yields CASSQLGLKEKLFF.

CDR3 nucleotide sequence: TGTGCCTGGAGTGGCCGGTTAACTGGAAACACCATATATTTT. The encoded protein is CAWSGRLTGNTIYF. The V call is TRBV30, the J call TRBJ1-3; D not certain. The CDR3 sequence is 14 residues long. V was shortened by 1 base and J by 2 bases, with 9 bases between the two germline ends. Per germline, CDR1 GTSNPN and CDR2 SVGIG (reference sequence).

The chain couples TRBV9 to TRBJ1-1, with a weak D call TRBD1 (6 bases). Germline V gives CDR1 SGDLS, CDR2 YYNGEE. V lost 3 bases to trimming and J lost 2 bases, with 11 bases between them. This CDR3 comprises 14 residues. DNA of the CDR3: TGTGCCAGCAGCGCCCGGGGGGGCAACACTGAAGCTTTCTTT. It encodes CASSARGGNTEAFF.

V and J are TRBV2 and TRBJ2-7, with 9 bases that match TRBD1. With 6 bases clipped from V and 0 bases from J, the junction kept 3 bases outside the gene matches. CDR1 SNHLY and CDR2 FYNNEI come from the germline V gene. This CDR3 comprises 14 residues. This CDR3 reads CASSRDRVSYEQYF. The CDR3 nucleotides are TGTGCCAGCAGCCGGGACAGGGTCTCCTACGAGCAGTACTTC.

The chain couples TRBV6-5 to TRBJ2-7; tentative D call: TRBD2 (5 bases). The CDR3 is made up of 14 amino acids. Trimming cost V 5 bases and J 6 bases, with 17 bases left between them. Germline CDR1 reads MNHEY; CDR2 reads SVGAGI. CDR3 loop: CASSVTRPPAEQYF. In nucleotides, the CDR3 is TGTGCCAGCAGTGTTACTAGGCCCCCGGCCGAGCAGTACTTC.

The V call is TRBV15, the J call TRBJ2-5; the D gene is possibly TRBD2 (6 bases). This CDR3 comprises 19 residues. Germline assignment: CDR1 LNHNV and CDR2 YYDKDF (reference sequence). Trimming shortened V by 0 bases and J by 2 bases, and 22 bases separated the two germline ends. The CDR3 region has the DNA TGTGCCACCAGCAGAGATCGGCGGGGAGCGGCGGTAACTCAAGAGACCCAGTACTTC. Translating gives CATSRDRRGAAVTQETQYF.

The chain links TRBV2 to TRBJ1-3, with D uncertain. Germline CDR1 reads SNHLY; CDR2 reads FYNNEI. The CDR3 length is 12 residues. The V and J ends lost 8 bases and 3 bases respectively, with 8 bases between them. CDR3 DNA: TGTGCCAGCGGTCGGAGTGGAAACACCATATATTTT. Translating gives CASGRSGNTIYF.

This chain connects TRBV5-1 to TRBJ1-2; D might be TRBD1 (5 bases). CDR1 is SGHRS and CDR2 is YFSETQ in the germline V gene. Trimming took 0 bases from V and 3 from J, leaving 12 bases between them. This CDR3 comprises 15 residues. The DNA for the CDR3 is TGCGCCAGCAGCTTGGGTTACAGGACCGACTATGGCTACACCTTC. It is translated as CASSLGYRTDYGYTF.

This clone was seen only once. The CDR3: CASSQAGYYTGELFF. The CDR3 DNA reads as TGTGCCAGCAGCCAGGCAGGGTACTACACCGGGGAGCTGTTTTTT. The chain employs TRBV14 and TRBJ2-2; TRBD1 is a possible D gene (5 bases). The germline gives CDR1 SGHDN, CDR2 FVKESK. V lost 3 bases, J lost 3 bases, and 11 bases lay in between. The length of the CDR3 is 15 residues.

The chain joins TRBV2 to TRBJ1-1, with a possible D match to TRBD1 (6 bases). The CDR3 loop spans 10 amino acids. The V end lost 8 bases, the J end lost 7 bases, and 8 bases lay between the germline ends. Germline CDR1 reads SNHLY; CDR2 reads FYNNEI. The CDR3 region is CASAGVEAFF. The CDR3 DNA reads TGTGCCAGCGCAGGGGTTGAAGCTTTCTTT.

This chain uses TRBV7-9 with TRBJ2-7, with D tentatively TRBD2 (5 bases). V shed 3 bases and J shed 0 bases, with 6 bases lying between them. The CDR3 covers 13 residues. Germline values: CDR1 SEHNR, CDR2 FQNEAQ (reference sequence). The CDR3 protein is CASSFGSSYEQYF. CDR3 DNA sequence: TGTGCCAGCAGCTTTGGGAGCTCCTACGAGCAGTACTTC.

The chain links TRBV10-2 to TRBJ1-2; TRBD1 matches 7 bases. The CDR3 has 14 amino acids. Germline V CDR1 and CDR2: WSHSY, SAAADI. Losses at the gene ends were 2 bases for V and 8 bases for J; bases not matched to a gene: 8. The CDR3 is CASSEPPGQWGYTF. DNA for the CDR3: TGCGCCAGCAGTGAGCCCCCGGGACAGTGGGGCTACACCTTC.

The chain carries TRBV2 and TRBJ2-2, with D tentatively TRBD1 (5 bases). V shed 0 bases and J shed 4 bases, with 15 bases lying between them. The germline gives CDR1 SNHLY, CDR2 FYNNEI. This CDR3 comprises 17 residues. CDR3: CASSEAQVPGRTGELFF. Here the CDR3 DNA reads TGTGCCAGCAGTGAAGCGCAGGTCCCAGGGCGCACCGGGGAGCTGTTTTTT.